The TCR beta chain described here comes from a study of T cell responses to AZD1222 COVID-19 vaccine. In regard to this clone: What it binds is unknown.

Overall study findings and caveats: Vaccine-associated CD4 TCRs ranged over spike, dominating at 160-218 and 743-854. There were mostly white British donors and more females than males, and clonal diversity was possibly underestimated. Reports indicate that nearly half of spike-specific TCRs are directed at unmutated variant regions.

Data came from immunoSEQ multiplex PCR; TCRdb stores just in-frame clones and leaves some out. The table includes roughly 120,000 clones, about 88% detected once. Looked up from germline, CDR1 is SQVTM and CDR2 is ANQGSEA. CDR3 length: 15 residues. This clonotype was obtained from an adult in good health. The V call is TRBV29-1, the J call TRBJ2-5; perhaps D is TRBD1 or TRBD2 (5 bases each). The material sequenced was peripheral blood, taken on day 0 of AZD1222 vaccination. CDR3 loop: CSASPGTSLGETQYF. CDR3 sequence (DNA): TGCAGTGCCTCTCCGGGGACCAGCCTAGGCGAGACCCAGTACTTC.